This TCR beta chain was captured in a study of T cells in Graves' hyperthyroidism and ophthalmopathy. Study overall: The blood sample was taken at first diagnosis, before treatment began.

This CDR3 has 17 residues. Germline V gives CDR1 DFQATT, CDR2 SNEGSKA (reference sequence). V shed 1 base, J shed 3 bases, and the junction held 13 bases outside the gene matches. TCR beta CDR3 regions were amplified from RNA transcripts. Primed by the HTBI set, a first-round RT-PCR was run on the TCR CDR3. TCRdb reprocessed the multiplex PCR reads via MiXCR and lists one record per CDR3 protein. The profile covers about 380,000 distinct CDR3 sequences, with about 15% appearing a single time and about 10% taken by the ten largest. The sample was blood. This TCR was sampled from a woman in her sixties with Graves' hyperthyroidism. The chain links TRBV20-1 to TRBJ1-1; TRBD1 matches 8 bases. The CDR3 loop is CSARAPGQGKGDTEAFF. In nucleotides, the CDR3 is TGCAGTGCTAGAGCCCCCGGACAGGGAAAAGGGGACACTGAAGCTTTCTTT.